One sample yielded the 25 T cell receptor beta chains listed below, sequenced in a study of identical twins. TCRdb re-called the 5' RACE reads through MiXCR, storing one row per CDR3 protein. The repertoire includes 700,000 or so distinct CDR3 sequences, roughly 8% of them detected once, and approximately 0.96% sits in the top ten. A further study also used this sample, focusing on yellow fever vaccine responses in identical twins.

Source material: PBMCs. The receptors stem from a woman younger than 30 in good health.

The chain uses TRBV6-1 and TRBJ2-5; 13 bases map to TRBD2. The length of the CDR3 is 18 residues. CDR1 is MNHNS and CDR2 is SASEGT in the germline V gene. Unmatched junction bases numbered 5, after V lost 0 bases and J lost 1 base. In DNA, the CDR3 is TGTGCCAGCAGTGAAGCGTCGGGACTAGCGGGGCGCCAAGAGACCCAGTACTTC. Its translation: CASSEASGLAGRQETQYF.

This clonotype was counted a few times. The genes are TRBV6-1 and TRBJ2-3, with TRBD1 as a possible D gene (6 bases). Germline V CDR1 and CDR2: MNHNS, SASEGT. The CDR3 is 14 residues long. The V gene lost 7 bases and the J gene lost 0 bases, with 11 bases spanning the gap. As DNA, the CDR3 is TGTGCCAGCAAATCGACAGGAAGCACAGATACGCAGTATTTT. It codes for CASKSTGSTDTQYF.

J is TRBJ2-1 and V is TRBV7-2; D is undetermined. The V end was cut by 10 bases, the J end by 1 base, with 5 bases between. Germline-derived CDR1 and CDR2 are SGHTA and FQGNSA. This CDR3 contains 11 residues. The CDR3 sequence: CATTSYNEQFF. The CDR3 DNA follows: TGTGCCACCACGTCCTACAATGAGCAGTTCTTC.

This clonotype was seen repeatedly, ten times or more. The J gene is TRBJ2-7, the V gene TRBV6-1; D call uncertain. The CDR3 has 12 amino acids. Germline-derived CDR1 and CDR2 are MNHNS and SASEGT. The V gene lost 1 base and the J gene lost 7 bases, with 8 bases spanning the gap. CDR3 in DNA: TGTGCCAGCAGTGAAGGGTATCAGGAGCAGTACTTC. It is translated as CASSEGYQEQYF.

This clonotype was seen only a few times. The chain is built from TRBV27 and TRBJ2-3; possible D gene TRBD2, 7 bases. Germline V gene data show CDR1 as MNHEY and CDR2 as SMNVEV (reference sequence). CDR3 length: 19 amino acids. V lost 2 bases and J 2 bases, leaving 23 bases between the germline ends. CDR3 amino acids: CASSLGQGGGGLHTDTQYF. For the CDR3, the DNA is TGTGCCAGCAGTTTAGGACAAGGAGGGGGGGGATTACACACAGATACGCAGTATTTT.

In its sample, this clonotype was seen many times. V usage is TRBV5-1 and J usage is TRBJ1-1; D ambiguous. With 3 bases removed from V and 4 bases from J, the gap between germline ends came to 7 bases. Germline-derived CDR1 and CDR2 are SGHRS and YFSETQ. This CDR3 has 12 amino acids. CDR3 coding DNA: TGCGCCAGCAGCTCCGAGGGCACTGAAGCTTTCTTT. This translates into CASSSEGTEAFF. Variable domain in full (rest from reference TRBV5-1 and TRBJ1-1): KAGVTQTPRYLIKTRGQQVTLSCSPISGHRSVSWYQQTPGQGLQFLFEYFSETQRNKGNFPGRFSGRQFSNSRSEMNVSTLELGDSALYLCASSSEGTEAFFGQGTRLTVV.

A few counts support this clonotype. The chain joins TRBV6-2 or TRBV6-3 to TRBJ2-7; D possibly uses TRBD1 or TRBD2 (6 bases each). Germline lookup yields CDR1 MNHEY and CDR2 SVGEGT. V lost 6 bases to trimming and J lost 4 bases, with 16 bases between them. There are 14 residues in the CDR3. The CDR3, as DNA: TGTGCCAGCAGCCCACAGGGACTCGGATACGAGCAGTACTTC. This sequence encodes CASSPQGLGYEQYF.

This clonotype was picked up a small number of times. The gene calls are TRBV7-9 and TRBJ2-3; the D gene is possibly TRBD2 (6 bases). CDR1 and CDR2 from the germline V gene are SEHNR and FQNEAQ (reference sequence). The CDR3 has 15 amino acids. Between the trimmed V and J ends, which lost 7 bases and 6 bases, there was a span of 20 bases. The CDR3 here is CASTDASRGLDTQYF. The CDR3 DNA reads TGTGCCAGCACCGATGCTAGCCGGGGGTTGGATACGCAGTATTTT. The entire variable domain, with the rest obtained from reference TRBV7-9 and TRBJ2-3, is as follows: DTGVSQNPRHKITKRGQNVTFRCDPISEHNRLYWYRQTLGQGPEFLTYFQNEAQLEKSRLLSDRFSAERPKGSFSTLEIQRTEQGDSAMYLCASTDASRGLDTQYFGPGTRLTVL.

The chain has TRBV4-2 and TRBJ2-2; D is possibly TRBD1 (5 bases). Trimming stripped 1 base from V and 6 bases from J, with 18 bases between. Germline-derived CDR1 and CDR2 are LGHNA and YNFKEQ. CDR3 length: 17 residues. Written as DNA, the CDR3 is TGTGCCAGCAGCCAAGGAGTTTCAGGGAACGAGGCCGGGGAGCTGTTTTTT. Translated, it gives CASSQGVSGNEAGELFF.

This clonotype was detected a few times. CDR3 sequence: CASRGTGRNYEQYF. The CDR3 DNA sequence: TGTGCCAGCAGGGGGACAGGAAGGAACTACGAGCAGTACTTC. The chain is built from TRBV6-1 and TRBJ2-7; 8 nucleotides line up with TRBD1. CDR3 length equals 14 residues. Germline lookup yields CDR1 MNHNS and CDR2 SASEGT. V dropped 6 bases and J dropped 3; count of bases not matched to a gene: 7.

In this sample, this clonotype turned up many times. The chain recombines TRBV20-1 with TRBJ2-7; TRBD1 might be the D (6 bases). This CDR3 is built from 13 residues. Trimming took off 1 base at V and 5 bases at J, with 12 bases between the two ends. Germline CDR1 is DFQATT and CDR2 is SNEGSKA (reference sequence). The CDR3 loop reads CSARGAGDHEQYF. CDR3 bases: TGCAGTGCTAGAGGGGCAGGGGATCACGAGCAGTACTTC.

This chain uses TRBV20-1 with TRBJ2-4, with D possibly called TRBD1 or TRBD2 (6 bases each). Trimming removed 8 bases from V and 0 bases from J, with 17 bases in between. The CDR3 length is 15 residues. CDR1 and CDR2 (germline): DFQATT, SNEGSKA (reference sequence). The CDR3 DNA reads TGCAGTACATACGAGGAGGGGGTAGCCAAAAACATTCAGTACTTC. Its protein is CSTYEEGVAKNIQYF.

This clonotype was seen a handful of times. V usage is TRBV12-3 or TRBV12-4 and J usage is TRBJ2-7; TRBD2 might be the D (5 bases). V lost 5 bases, J lost 2 bases, and 10 bases lay in between. The CDR3 is made up of 13 amino acids. The CDR3 is CASSRDYAYEQYF. The CDR3 DNA is TGTGCCAGCAGTCGAGACTATGCCTACGAGCAGTACTTC.

The V and J genes are TRBV6-1 and TRBJ2-1; 11 nucleotides agree with TRBD2. The CDR3 is made up of 15 amino acids. The V gene end was trimmed by 4 bases and the J gene end by 6 bases; junction bases not matched to a gene: 5. Germline V gene data show CDR1 as MNHNS and CDR2 as SASEGT. The CDR3 coding sequence is TGTGCCAGCAGTGCAGTAGCGGGGGGGATCAATGAGCAGTTCTTC. Its protein product is CASSAVAGGINEQFF.

J is TRBJ2-1 and V is TRBV5-1; perhaps TRBD2 as D (6 bases). Germline V lookup: CDR1 SGHRS, CDR2 YFSETQ. V dropped 0 bases and J dropped 4 bases, with 17 bases sitting between them. The length of the CDR3 is 17 residues. DNA of the CDR3: TGCGCCAGCAGCTTGGCCCTTCCCGCGGGGCCTTACAATGAGCAGTTCTTC. It encodes CASSLALPAGPYNEQFF. Full variable domain (outside the CDR3, taken from reference TRBV5-1 and TRBJ2-1): KAGVTQTPRYLIKTRGQQVTLSCSPISGHRSVSWYQQTPGQGLQFLFEYFSETQRNKGNFPGRFSGRQFSNSRSEMNVSTLELGDSALYLCASSLALPAGPYNEQFFGPGTRLTVL.

This rearrangement joins TRBV20-1 to TRBJ2-5, with TRBD2 matching over 7 bases. The CDR3 spans 14 residues. CDR1 is DFQATT and CDR2 is SNEGSKA in the germline V gene (reference sequence). With 6 bases clipped from V and 2 bases from J, the junction kept 9 bases outside the gene matches. The CDR3 bases are TGCAGTGCCCAGCGGGGAAATACACAAGAGACCCAGTACTTC. This translates into CSAQRGNTQETQYF.

There are many counts of this clonotype. The chain couples TRBV4-3 to TRBJ1-1, with a weak D call TRBD1 (5 bases). Trimming took off 4 bases at V and 5 bases at J, with 11 bases between the two ends. Per the germline V gene, CDR1 is LGHNA and CDR2 is YSLEER. This CDR3 region has 13 residues. CDR3 nucleotide sequence: TGCGCCAGCAGCCGCCTTCAGGGTACTGAAGCTTTCTTT. It translates to CASSRLQGTEAFF.

This clonotype has ten or more counts. CDR3 protein: CASSAPAPTGYTF. The CDR3 nucleotides are TGTGCCAGCAGTGCCCCCGCGCCCACAGGCTACACCTTC. The chain couples TRBV28 to TRBJ1-2, with D uncertain. Trimming took 5 bases from V and 8 from J, leaving 15 bases between them. Germline V gives CDR1 MDHEN, CDR2 SYDVKM. The CDR3 is made up of 13 amino acids.

This clonotype was seen more than once but under ten times. The chain links TRBV7-9 to TRBJ2-5, with a weak D call TRBD1 (5 bases). Germline V lookup: CDR1 SEHNR, CDR2 FQNEAQ (reference sequence). The CDR3 sequence is 14 residues long. Trimming removed 6 bases from V and 5 bases from J, with 16 bases in between. In DNA, the CDR3 is TGTGCCAGCAGTCCCAAACCGACAGAGGAGACCCAGTACTTC. This sequence encodes CASSPKPTEETQYF.

This clonotype was seen a handful of times. The genes are TRBV11-2 and TRBJ2-7; the match to TRBD2 covers 9 bases. The germline V gene has CDR1 SGHAT and CDR2 FQNNGV. Trimming at V came to 5 bases and at J to 7 bases, leaving 12 bases not matched to a gene. The CDR3 extends over 15 amino acids. The CDR3 nucleotides read TGTGCCAGCAGCGTTAGCGGGGGCCCTTCGGGGGAGCAGTACTTC. Encoded protein: CASSVSGGPSGEQYF.

Turning to this clonotype: It may be a read error: a sequence one base away is much more abundant. The CDR3 coding sequence is TGCGCCAGCAGCCCGATGACCGACAGGGGGAAGCTGTTTTTT. Protein product: CASSPMTDRGKLFF. J is TRBJ2-2 and V is TRBV4-3; 9 nucleotides align to TRBD1. Germline lookup yields CDR1 LGHNA and CDR2 YSLEER. The V gene end was trimmed by 4 bases and the J gene end by 12 bases; junction bases not matched to a gene: 9. CDR3 length equals 14 residues.

The V call is TRBV2, the J call TRBJ1-1, with no clear D. The CDR3 loop spans 11 amino acids. The V end was cut by 9 bases, the J end by 7 bases, with 12 bases between. Germline V CDR1 and CDR2: SNHLY, FYNNEI. CDR3 in amino acids: CASLGRNEAFF. DNA of the CDR3: TGTGCCAGTTTAGGCAGGAATGAAGCTTTCTTT. The variable domain in full, with the rest retrieved from reference TRBV2 and TRBJ1-1, is EPEVTQTPSHQVTQMGQEVILRCVPISNHLYFYWYRQILGQKVEFLVSFYNNEISEKSEIFDDQFSVERPDGSNFTLKIRSTKLEDSAMYFCASLGRNEAFFGQGTRLTVV.

The chain is built from TRBV4-1 and TRBJ2-1; D is possibly TRBD2 (5 bases). This CDR3 contains 14 residues. Trimming stripped 3 bases from V and 9 bases from J, with 15 bases between. The V gene's germline CDR1 is MGHRA and CDR2 YSYEKL. The CDR3 DNA reads TGCGCCAGCAGCCACGAAACTAGATTGCTTGAGCAGTTCTTC. Amino acids: CASSHETRLLEQFF.

This clonotype was counted ten times or more. V is TRBV12-3 or TRBV12-4 and J is TRBJ1-2, with D tentatively TRBD1 (5 bases). CDR3 length equals 18 residues. V shed 0 bases and J shed 3 bases, with 20 bases lying between them. The DNA for the CDR3 is TGTGCCAGCAGTTTAGCTCTGTGGGGACCCCCCGTGGACTATGGCTACACCTTC. It encodes CASSLALWGPPVDYGYTF.

The table lists this clonotype with many counts. The J gene is TRBJ2-2, the V gene TRBV24-1, with D possibly TRBD2 on 6 matching bases. Germline loops: CDR1 KGHDR, CDR2 SFDVKD. The CDR3 has 17 amino acids. V lost 3 bases and J lost 5, with 18 bases in between. The CDR3 region is CATSDLNPGGITGELFF. As DNA, the CDR3 is TGTGCCACCAGTGATCTCAACCCTGGCGGGATAACCGGGGAGCTGTTTTTT.